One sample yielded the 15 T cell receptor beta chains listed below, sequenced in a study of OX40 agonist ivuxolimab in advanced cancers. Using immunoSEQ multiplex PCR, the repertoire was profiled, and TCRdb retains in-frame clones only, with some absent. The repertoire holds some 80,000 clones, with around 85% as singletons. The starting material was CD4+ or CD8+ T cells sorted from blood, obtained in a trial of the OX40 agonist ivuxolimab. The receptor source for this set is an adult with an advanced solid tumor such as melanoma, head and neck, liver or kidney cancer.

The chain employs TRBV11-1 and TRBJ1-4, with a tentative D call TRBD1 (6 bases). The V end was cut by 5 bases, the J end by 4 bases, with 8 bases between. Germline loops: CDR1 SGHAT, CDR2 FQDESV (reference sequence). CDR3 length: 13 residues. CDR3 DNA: TGTGCCAGCAGCCGGACAGATAATGAAAAACTGTTTTTT. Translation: CASSRTDNEKLFF. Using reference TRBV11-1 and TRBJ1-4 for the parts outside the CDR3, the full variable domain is EAEVAQSPRYKITEKSQAVAFWCDPISGHATLYWYRQILGQGPELLVQFQDESVVDDSQLPKDRFSAERLKGVDSTLKIQPAELGDSAMYLCASSRTDNEKLFFGSGTQLSVL.

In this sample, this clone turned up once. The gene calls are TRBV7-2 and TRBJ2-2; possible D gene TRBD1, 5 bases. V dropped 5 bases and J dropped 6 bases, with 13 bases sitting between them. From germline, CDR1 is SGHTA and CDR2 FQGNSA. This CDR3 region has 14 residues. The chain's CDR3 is CASSPRVFAGELFF. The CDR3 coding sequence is TGTGCCAGCAGCCCCAGGGTGTTCGCCGGGGAGCTGTTTTTT.

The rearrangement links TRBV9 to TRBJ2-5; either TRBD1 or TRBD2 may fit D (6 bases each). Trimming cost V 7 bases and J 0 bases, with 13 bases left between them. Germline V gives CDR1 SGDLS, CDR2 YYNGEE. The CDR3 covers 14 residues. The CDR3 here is CASQEEGDQETQYF. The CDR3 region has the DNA TGTGCCAGCCAGGAGGAGGGGGACCAAGAGACCCAGTACTTC.

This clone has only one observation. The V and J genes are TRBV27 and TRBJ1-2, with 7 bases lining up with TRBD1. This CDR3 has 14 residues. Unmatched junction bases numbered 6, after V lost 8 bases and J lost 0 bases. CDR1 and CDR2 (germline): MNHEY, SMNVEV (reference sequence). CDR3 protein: CASAVDRANYGYTF. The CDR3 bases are TGTGCCAGCGCCGTAGACAGGGCTAACTATGGCTACACCTTC.

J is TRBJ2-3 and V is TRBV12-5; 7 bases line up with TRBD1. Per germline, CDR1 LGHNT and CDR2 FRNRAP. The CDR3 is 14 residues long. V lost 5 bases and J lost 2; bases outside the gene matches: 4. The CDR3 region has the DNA TGTGCTAGTGGTGTCGGGACAGCCACAGATACGCAGTATTTT. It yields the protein CASGVGTATDTQYF.

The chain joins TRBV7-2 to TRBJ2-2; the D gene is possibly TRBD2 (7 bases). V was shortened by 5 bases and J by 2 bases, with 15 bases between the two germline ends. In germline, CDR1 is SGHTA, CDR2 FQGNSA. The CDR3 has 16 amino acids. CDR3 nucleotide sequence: TGTGCCAGCAGCCCCGAGGGGGGGCGAAACACCGGGGAGCTGTTTTTT. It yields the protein CASSPEGGRNTGELFF.

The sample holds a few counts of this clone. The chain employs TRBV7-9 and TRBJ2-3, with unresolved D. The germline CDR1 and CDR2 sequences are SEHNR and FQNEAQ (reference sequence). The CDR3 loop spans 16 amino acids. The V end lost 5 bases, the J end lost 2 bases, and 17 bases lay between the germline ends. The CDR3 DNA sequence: TGTGCCAGCAGCAACGTATGGACCAGAGCCACAGATACGCAGTATTTT. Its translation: CASSNVWTRATDTQYF.

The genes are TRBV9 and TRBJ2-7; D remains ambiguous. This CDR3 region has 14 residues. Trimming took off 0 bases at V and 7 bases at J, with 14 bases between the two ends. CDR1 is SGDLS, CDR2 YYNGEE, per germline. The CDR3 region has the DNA TGTGCCAGCAGCGTAGGATCGCTCGCTGGGGAGCAGTACTTC. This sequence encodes CASSVGSLAGEQYF.

The CDR3 reads CASSFTSGGDNEQFF. CDR3 bases: TGTGCCAGCAGCTTCACTAGCGGGGGAGACAATGAGCAGTTCTTC. The chain recombines TRBV7-3 with TRBJ2-1; 11 bases agree with TRBD2. Trimming took 3 bases from V and 5 from J; bases not matched to a gene: 3. Germline CDR1 SGHTA, CDR2 FQGTGA. The CDR3 is 15 amino acids.

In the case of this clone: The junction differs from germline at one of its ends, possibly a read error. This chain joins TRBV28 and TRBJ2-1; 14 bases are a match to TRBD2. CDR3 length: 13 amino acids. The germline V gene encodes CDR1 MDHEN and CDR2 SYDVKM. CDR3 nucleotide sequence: TGTGCCAGCATGAGGACTAGCGGGGGGCGGAGGGTCTTC. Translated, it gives CASMRTSGGRRVF. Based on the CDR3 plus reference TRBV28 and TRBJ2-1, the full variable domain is DVKVTQSSRYLVKRTGEKVFLECVQDMDHENMFWYRQDPGLGLRLIYFSYDVKMKEKGDIPEGYSVSREKKERFSLILESASTNQTSMYLCASMRTSGGRRVFGPGTRLTVL.

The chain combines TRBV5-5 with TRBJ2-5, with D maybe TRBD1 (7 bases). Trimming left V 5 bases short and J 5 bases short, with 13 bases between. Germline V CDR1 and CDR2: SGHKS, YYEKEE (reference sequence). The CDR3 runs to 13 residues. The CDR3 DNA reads TGTGCCAGCAGATCGACAGGGAGGGAGACCCAGTACTTC. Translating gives CASRSTGRETQYF.

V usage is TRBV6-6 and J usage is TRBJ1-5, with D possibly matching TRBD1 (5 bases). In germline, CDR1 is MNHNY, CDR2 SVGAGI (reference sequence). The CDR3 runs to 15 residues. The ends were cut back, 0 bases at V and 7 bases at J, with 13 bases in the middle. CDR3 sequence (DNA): TGTGCCAGCAGTTACTCTGGGGGAAGCGCCCAGCCCCAGCATTTT. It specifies CASSYSGGSAQPQHF.

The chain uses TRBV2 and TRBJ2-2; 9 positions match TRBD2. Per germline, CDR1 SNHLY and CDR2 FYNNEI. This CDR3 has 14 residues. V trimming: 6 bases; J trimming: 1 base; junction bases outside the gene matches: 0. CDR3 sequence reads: CASRLAGNTGELFF. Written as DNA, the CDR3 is TGTGCCAGCAGACTAGCGGGGAACACCGGGGAGCTGTTTTTT.

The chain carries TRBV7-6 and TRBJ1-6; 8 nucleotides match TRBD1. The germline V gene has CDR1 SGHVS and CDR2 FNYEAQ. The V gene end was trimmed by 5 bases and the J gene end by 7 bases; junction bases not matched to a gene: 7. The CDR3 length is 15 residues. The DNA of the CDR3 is TGTGCCAGCAGCCTGCAGGGGGCAGAGAATTCACCCCTCCACTTT. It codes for CASSLQGAENSPLHF.

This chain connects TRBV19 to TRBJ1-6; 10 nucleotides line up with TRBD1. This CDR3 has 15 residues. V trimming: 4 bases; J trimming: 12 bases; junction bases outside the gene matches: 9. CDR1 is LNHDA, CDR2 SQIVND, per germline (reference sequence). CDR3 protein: CASSTPGQGSVPLHF. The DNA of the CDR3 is TGTGCCAGTAGTACGCCGGGACAGGGGAGTGTACCCCTCCACTTT. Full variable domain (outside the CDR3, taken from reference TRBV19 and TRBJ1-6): DGGITQSPKYLFRKEGQNVTLSCEQNLNHDAMYWYRQDPGQGLRLIYYSQIVNDFQKGDIAEGYSVSREKKESFPLTVTSAQKNPTAFYLCASSTPGQGSVPLHFGNGTRLTVT.